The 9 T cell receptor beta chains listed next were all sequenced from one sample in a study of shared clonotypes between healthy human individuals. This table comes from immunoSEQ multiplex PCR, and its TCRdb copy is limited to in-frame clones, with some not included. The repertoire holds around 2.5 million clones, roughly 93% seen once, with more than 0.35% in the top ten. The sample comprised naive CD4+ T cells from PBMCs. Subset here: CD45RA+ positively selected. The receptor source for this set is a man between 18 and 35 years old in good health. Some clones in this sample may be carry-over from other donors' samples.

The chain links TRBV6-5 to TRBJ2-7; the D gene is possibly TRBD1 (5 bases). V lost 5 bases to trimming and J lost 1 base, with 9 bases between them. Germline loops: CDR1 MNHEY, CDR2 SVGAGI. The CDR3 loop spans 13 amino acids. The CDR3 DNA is TGTGCCAGCAGTGCACAGGCATCCTACGAGCAGTACTTC. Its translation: CASSAQASYEQYF.

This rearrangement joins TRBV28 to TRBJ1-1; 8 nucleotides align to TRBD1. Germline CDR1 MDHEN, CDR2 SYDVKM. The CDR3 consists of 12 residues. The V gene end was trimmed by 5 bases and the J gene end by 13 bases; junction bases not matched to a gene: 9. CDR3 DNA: TGTGCCAGCAGTGATAGACAGGGGAGTGGTTTCTTT. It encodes CASSDRQGSGFF.

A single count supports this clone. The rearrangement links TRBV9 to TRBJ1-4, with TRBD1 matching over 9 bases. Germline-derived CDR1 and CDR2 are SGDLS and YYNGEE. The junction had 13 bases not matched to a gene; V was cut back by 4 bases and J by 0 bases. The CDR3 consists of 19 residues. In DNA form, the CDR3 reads TGTGCCAGCAGCCAGCGGACAGGGGACGGCCCCGCAACTAATGAAAAACTGTTTTTT. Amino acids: CASSQRTGDGPATNEKLFF.

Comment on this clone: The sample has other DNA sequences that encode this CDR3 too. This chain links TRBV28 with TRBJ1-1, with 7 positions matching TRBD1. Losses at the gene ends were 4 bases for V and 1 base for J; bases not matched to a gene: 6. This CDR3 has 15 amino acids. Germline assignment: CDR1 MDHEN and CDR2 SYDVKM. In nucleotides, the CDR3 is TGTGCCAGCAGTTCTACCGGGACAGAGAACACTGAAGCTTTCTTT. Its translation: CASSSTGTENTEAFF.

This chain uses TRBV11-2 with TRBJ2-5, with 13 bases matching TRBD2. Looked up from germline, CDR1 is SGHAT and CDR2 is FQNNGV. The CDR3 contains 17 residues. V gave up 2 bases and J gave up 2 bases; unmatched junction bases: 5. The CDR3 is CASSLRLAGGRQETQYF. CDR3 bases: TGTGCCAGCAGCTTACGACTAGCGGGAGGAAGACAAGAGACCCAGTACTTC.

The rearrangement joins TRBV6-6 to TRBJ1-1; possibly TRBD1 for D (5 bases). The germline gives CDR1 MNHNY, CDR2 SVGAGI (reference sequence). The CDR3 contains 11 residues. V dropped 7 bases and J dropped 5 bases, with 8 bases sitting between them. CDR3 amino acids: CASIRGTEAFF. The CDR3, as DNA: TGTGCCAGCATTCGGGGGACTGAAGCTTTCTTT.

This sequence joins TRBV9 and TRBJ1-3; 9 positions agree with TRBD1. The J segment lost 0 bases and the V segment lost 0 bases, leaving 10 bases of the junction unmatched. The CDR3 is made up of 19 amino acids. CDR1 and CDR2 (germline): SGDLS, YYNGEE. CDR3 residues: CASSVARTGEGVSGNTIYF. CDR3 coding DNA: TGTGCCAGCAGCGTAGCACGGACAGGGGAAGGAGTCTCTGGAAACACCATATATTTT.

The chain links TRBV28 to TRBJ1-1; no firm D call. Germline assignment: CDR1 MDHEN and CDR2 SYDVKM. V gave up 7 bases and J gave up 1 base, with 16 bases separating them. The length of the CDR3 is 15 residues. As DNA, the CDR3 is TGTGCCAGCACCATCACCGGACGGCGGAACACTGAAGCTTTCTTT. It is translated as CASTITGRRNTEAFF. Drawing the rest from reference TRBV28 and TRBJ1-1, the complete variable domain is DVKVTQSSRYLVKRTGEKVFLECVQDMDHENMFWYRQDPGLGLRLIYFSYDVKMKEKGDIPEGYSVSREKKERFSLILESASTNQTSMYLCASTITGRRNTEAFFGQGTRLTVV.

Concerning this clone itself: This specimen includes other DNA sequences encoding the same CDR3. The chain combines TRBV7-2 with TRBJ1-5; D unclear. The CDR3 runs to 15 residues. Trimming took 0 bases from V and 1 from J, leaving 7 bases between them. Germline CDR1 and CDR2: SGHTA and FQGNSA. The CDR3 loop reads CASSLAWGSNQPQHF. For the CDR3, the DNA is TGTGCCAGCAGCTTAGCTTGGGGAAGCAATCAGCCCCAGCATTTT.